This T cell receptor (beta chain) is drawn from a study of beta chain features in type 1 diabetes. Study-level information: There were 107,917,701 sorted cells examined across all samples. Study outcomes and limitations: Researchers report that Type 1 diabetes patients had moderately but significantly shorter TCRB CDR3s across all four CD4+ subsets. Short templates might get an advantage during PCR, and this would be equal in patients and controls.

There are many counts of this clone. Its target is not known. Sorting based on CD45RO/CCR7/CD25/CD127/CD95/CD27 separated CD4+ naive, central memory, regulatory and stem cell-like memory cells. Since all of the isolated RNA was reverse transcribed, expressed TCRB transcripts were what got sequenced. The study sequenced naive, central memory and regulatory T cell samples to an average of about 3.57 million reads. The table came from immunoSEQ multiplex PCR; TCRdb's copy has only in-frame clones and leaves some out. The sample includes about 160,000 clones, approximately 8% of them seen just once. The CDR3 loop spans 17 amino acids. Germline V gene data show CDR1 as SGHTA and CDR2 as FQGNSA. The V end lost 6 bases, the J end lost 0 bases, and 15 bases lay between the germline ends.

Sequences were obtained from central memory CD4+ T cells from blood. The V call is TRBV7-2, the J call TRBJ2-6; TRBD2 might be the D (7 bases). The sequence was obtained from a middle-aged woman with type 1 diabetes. This chain's CDR3 is CASSGGAASSGANVLTF. The CDR3 coding sequence is TGTGCCAGCAGTGGGGGGGCGGCAAGCTCTGGGGCCAACGTCCTGACTTTC.